This passage covers 7 T cell receptor beta chains from one sample sequenced in a study of Ad26.COV2.S vaccination and SARS-CoV-2 variants listed by TCRdb under 2021. Libraries were built with the immunoSEQ multiplex PCR assay. TCRdb obtained this table from immuneACCESS and retained in-frame rearrangements with V and J assigned. These tables miss some clones; where compared with another copy, unresolved V genes account for less than half of the shortfall, and the remainder is unexplained. A total of 400,000 to 500,000 clones appear in this sample, roughly 87% of them only once. In total, the top ten clones hold 2.5% to 3% of the sample. The sample's treatment or condition label is to be understood as: around 19 received Ad26.COV2.S at low or high dose, single or two shots; roughly five received placebo; per-sample allocation not given. Repertoires of vaccine and placebo recipients were sequenced from samples taken on day 63 after the first injection.

The sequencing used peripheral blood, collected in a trial of Ad26.COV2.S vaccine versus placebo. These receptor sequences come from a person aged 18 to 65 who received the Ad26.COV2.S COVID-19 vaccine or a placebo.

This clone was seen more than once but under ten times. The V and J genes are TRBV5-1 and TRBJ2-2, with TRBD1 identical over 11 bases. This CDR3 has 16 residues. Germline V gene lookup returns CDR1 SGHRS and CDR2 YFSETQ. The trim removed 4 bases at V and 2 bases at J, leaving 4 bases unmatched. In nucleotides, the CDR3 is TGCGCCAGCAGCGCGGGACAGGGGGTTAACACCGGGGAGCTGTTTTTT. It is translated as CASSAGQGVNTGELFF. Full variable domain (missing parts from reference TRBV5-1 and TRBJ2-2): KAGVTQTPRYLIKTRGQQVTLSCSPISGHRSVSWYQQTPGQGLQFLFEYFSETQRNKGNFPGRFSGRQFSNSRSEMNVSTLELGDSALYLCASSAGQGVNTGELFFGEGSRLTVL.

The chain couples TRBV28 to TRBJ1-2; D not certain. Trimming left V 2 bases short and J 4 bases short, with 14 bases between. The CDR3 is 15 residues long. Germline V CDR1 and CDR2: MDHEN, SYDVKM. The CDR3 is CASSLGGPRVYGYTF. For the CDR3, the DNA is TGTGCCAGCAGTTTAGGAGGGCCTCGGGTCTATGGCTACACCTTC.

The chain joins TRBV6-5 to TRBJ2-5; TRBD1 agrees at 9 bases. CDR1 MNHEY and CDR2 SVGAGI come from the germline V gene. The CDR3 spans 16 residues. V shed 2 bases and J 3 bases; nucleotides not matched to a gene: 7. The CDR3 protein is CASSYGGGQGEETQYF. The CDR3 DNA sequence: TGTGCCAGCAGTTACGGGGGGGGACAGGGAGAAGAGACCCAGTACTTC.

The chain is built from TRBV5-1 and TRBJ2-6; 10 nucleotides agree with TRBD1. The CDR3 spans 18 residues. V lost 4 bases and J lost 2; bases outside the gene matches: 9. The germline V gene has CDR1 SGHRS and CDR2 YFSETQ. The DNA for the CDR3 is TGCGCCAGCAGCCCTCGGGACAGGGGTTGGGCTGGGGCCAACGTCCTGACTTTC. This translates into CASSPRDRGWAGANVLTF.

This chain connects TRBV13 to TRBJ2-3, with 9 bases matching TRBD2. Germline assignment: CDR1 PRHDT and CDR2 FYEKMQ (reference sequence). Trimming at V came to 7 bases and at J to 1 base, leaving 9 bases not matched to a gene. There are 16 residues in the CDR3. CDR3 region: CASTSRGLAGTDTQYF. The CDR3 DNA follows: TGTGCCAGCACTTCCAGGGGACTAGCAGGCACAGATACGCAGTATTTT.

The rearrangement links TRBV20-1 to TRBJ1-1, with D unclear. The CDR3 is made up of 10 amino acids. Germline V gene sequence: CDR1 DFQATT, CDR2 SNEGSKA (reference sequence). V lost 6 bases and J 11 bases, leaving 13 bases between the germline ends. CDR3 loop: CSARSTRAFF. The CDR3 region has the DNA TGCAGTGCAAGGAGTACGCGGGCTTTCTTT.

V and J are TRBV30 and TRBJ2-2; D unclear. Germline CDR1 GTSNPN, CDR2 SVGIG (reference sequence). There are 11 residues in the CDR3. Trimming stripped 3 bases from V and 5 bases from J, with 4 bases between. The CDR3 DNA reads TGTGCCTGGAGCCCGACCGGGGAGCTGTTTTTT. This translates into CAWSPTGELFF.